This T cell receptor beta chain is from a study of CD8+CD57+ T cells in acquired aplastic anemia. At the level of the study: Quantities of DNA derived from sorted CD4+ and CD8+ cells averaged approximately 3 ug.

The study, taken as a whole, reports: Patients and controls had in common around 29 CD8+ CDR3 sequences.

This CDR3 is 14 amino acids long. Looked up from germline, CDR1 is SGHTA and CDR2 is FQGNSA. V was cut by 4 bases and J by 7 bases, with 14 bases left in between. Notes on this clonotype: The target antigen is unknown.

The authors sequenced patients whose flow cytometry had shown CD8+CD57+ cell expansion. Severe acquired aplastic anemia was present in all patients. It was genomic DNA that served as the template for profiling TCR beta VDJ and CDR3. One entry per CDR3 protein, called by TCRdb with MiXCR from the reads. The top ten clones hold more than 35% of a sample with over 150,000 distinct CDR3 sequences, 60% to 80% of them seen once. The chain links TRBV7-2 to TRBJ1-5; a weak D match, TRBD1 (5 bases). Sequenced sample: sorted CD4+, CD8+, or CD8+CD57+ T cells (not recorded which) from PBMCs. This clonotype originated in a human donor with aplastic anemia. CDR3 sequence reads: CASSSYVWGQPQHF. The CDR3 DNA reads TGTGCCAGCAGCTCCTATGTATGGGGGCAGCCCCAGCATTTT.